This T cell receptor beta chain emerged from a study of T cells in Graves' hyperthyroidism and ophthalmopathy. Findings and limits, study-wide: Appearing also in blood were most of the thyroid clonotypes expanded above 0.001. The model made its ophthalmopathy prediction, and onset followed a median approximately 6 months later.

Amplification targeted TCR beta CDR3 regions from RNA transcripts. When the TCR CDR3 underwent first-round RT-PCR, the HTBI primer set was used. A single record per CDR3 protein comes from TCRdb applying MiXCR to the multiplex PCR reads. The repertoire holds approximately 700,000 distinct CDR3 sequences, around 15% seen once, with around 7.7% in the top ten. Patients aged 18 to 65 had newly diagnosed hyperthyroidism of under 2 months' duration. Pregnant or lactating patients were excluded, as were those with uncontrolled infection or other autoimmune disease. This clonotype was seen repeatedly, ten times or more. Its antigen is still unknown. CDR3 length: 14 amino acids. Deletions cut 2 bases from V and 4 bases from J, with 11 bases between. Germline V gene data show CDR1 as MDHEN and CDR2 as SYDVKM.

The chain recombines TRBV28 with TRBJ2-5; D may match TRBD1 or TRBD2 (5 bases each). This sequence was found in a man between 18 and 35 years old with Graves' hyperthyroidism. The sequenced sample was blood. CDR3 loop: CASSLGGERETQYF. CDR3 coding DNA: TGTGCCAGCAGTTTAGGGGGAGAGCGAGAGACCCAGTACTTC. Based on the CDR3 plus reference TRBV28 and TRBJ2-5, the full variable domain is DVKVTQSSRYLVKRTGEKVFLECVQDMDHENMFWYRQDPGLGLRLIYFSYDVKMKEKGDIPEGYSVSREKKERFSLILESASTNQTSMYLCASSLGGERETQYFGPGTRLLVL.